This T cell receptor beta chain comes out of a study of STAT5B mutations in CD4+ large granular lymphocyte leukemia. Trimming left V 2 bases short and J 0 bases short, with 10 bases between. The CDR3 is 16 amino acids. The germline CDR1 and CDR2 sequences are SGHTA and FQGNSA. Controls came from buffy coats of healthy blood donors. Study-wide results and limits: Top patient clones used TRBV06 genes more often: 8/27 versus 2/35 in controls. CD4-sorted patient repertoires seemed more clonal than healthy CD4+ repertoires.

Sequenced by immunoSEQ multiplex PCR; TCRdb stores in-frame clones only, minus some. This sample has more than 30,000 clones, with approximately 90% found just once. Remarks on this clone: The antigen is unknown.

The clonotype originates from a human donor in good health. Material: CD4+ T cells from blood buffy coats. This rearrangement joins TRBV7-2 to TRBJ1-4, with D possibly being TRBD1 (5 bases). The CDR3 spells CTSSLSPGATNEKLFF. The DNA for the CDR3 is TGTACCAGCAGCTTATCCCCGGGGGCAACTAATGAAAAACTGTTTTTT.